This entry lists 9 T cell receptor beta chains sequenced from one sample in a study of response to subunit inactivated influenza vaccine. Each CDR3 protein is one row after TCRdb ran MiXCR on the RT-PCR reads. This table has more than 550,000 distinct CDR3 sequences, about 10% appearing once. A further study also used this sample, focusing on T cells expressing NK-cell markers. This second study says: For TCR beta, cDNA was produced by 5'RACE template switching with UMIs.

Sequencing used PBMCs from blood, obtained on the day of vaccination. The receptors shown here come from a man between 45 and 60 years old who received an inactivated influenza vaccine.

The J gene is TRBJ2-7, the V gene TRBV28; D might be TRBD2 (6 bases). The CDR3 extends over 14 amino acids. Germline V gives CDR1 MDHEN, CDR2 SYDVKM. V was shortened by 4 bases and J by 4 bases, with 14 bases between the two germline ends. In nucleotides, the CDR3 is TGTGCCAGCAGTTCTTTTAGCGGCGGATACGAGCAGTACTTC. Translated: CASSSFSGGYEQYF.

The chain uses TRBV7-2 and TRBJ1-1, with a tentative D call TRBD1 (6 bases). Germline-derived CDR1 and CDR2 are SGHTA and FQGNSA. CDR3 size: 15 residues. The V end lost 1 base, the J end lost 4 bases, and 13 bases lay between the germline ends. This CDR3 is CASSLEGGTRTEAFF. The CDR3 nucleotides are TGTGCCAGCAGCTTAGAGGGGGGAACCCGCACTGAAGCTTTCTTT.

This clonotype was counted ten times or more. V gene TRBV6-2 or TRBV6-3 combines with J gene TRBJ2-1; the D is unclear. V gave up 2 bases and J gave up 12 bases, with 8 bases separating them. CDR3 length equals 11 residues. The germline V gene encodes CDR1 MNHEY and CDR2 SVGEGT. Written as DNA, the CDR3 is TGTGCCAGCAGTTACAACTCTGGGCAGTTCTTC. It translates to CASSYNSGQFF.

The chain has TRBV20-1 and TRBJ2-3, with 7 bases matching TRBD2. Germline trimming cut 5 bases from V and 3 bases from J; bases unmatched to any gene: 5. In germline, CDR1 is DFQATT, CDR2 SNEGSKA (reference sequence). The CDR3 length is 13 residues. The CDR3: CSAAIGGTDTQYF. The CDR3, as DNA: TGCAGTGCTGCTATCGGGGGGACAGATACGCAGTATTTT.

This clonotype was seen a few times. This chain links TRBV28 with TRBJ2-5, with D tentatively TRBD1 (6 bases). This CDR3 has 16 residues. V was clipped by 4 bases and J by 5 bases, with 20 bases between them. CDR1 is MDHEN, CDR2 SYDVKM, per germline. As DNA, the CDR3 is TGTGCCAGCAGTTCCCCCGGTGATCAGGGGCGGGAGACCCAGTACTTC. Translating gives CASSSPGDQGRETQYF.

This clonotype was observed at least ten times. The chain uses TRBV12-3 or TRBV12-4 and TRBJ2-2; D ambiguous. The CDR3 is made up of 13 amino acids. Trimming left V 1 base short and J 4 bases short, with 4 bases between. CDR3 loop: CASSLEVTGELFF. As DNA, the CDR3 is TGTGCCAGCAGTTTAGAGGTCACCGGGGAGCTGTTTTTT.

This clonotype was observed at least ten times. The chain links TRBV24-1 to TRBJ2-5; TRBD1 agrees at 7 bases. The CDR3 extends over 16 amino acids. Germline values: CDR1 KGHDR, CDR2 SFDVKD. J gave up 4 bases and V 0 bases, and 7 bases lay outside the gene matches. This CDR3 is CATSDLQGVGGETQYF. The CDR3 DNA is TGTGCCACCAGTGATTTGCAGGGGGTAGGCGGAGAGACCCAGTACTTC.

This clonotype was found a few times. The chain combines TRBV30 with TRBJ2-2; TRBD1 might be the D (5 bases). Trimming removed 6 bases at V and 0 bases at J, with 14 bases between. The CDR3 runs to 15 residues. Germline V CDR1 and CDR2: GTSNPN, SVGIG (reference sequence). CDR3 protein: CACPSGPTNTGELFF. CDR3 nucleotides: TGTGCCTGTCCTTCAGGGCCGACGAACACCGGGGAGCTGTTTTTT.

This clonotype was counted a few times. The gene calls are TRBV10-3 and TRBJ2-2; D gene uncertain. Trimming stripped 3 bases from V and 5 bases from J, with 7 bases between. This CDR3 has 13 amino acids. The germline gives CDR1 ENHRY, CDR2 SYGVKD. The CDR3 protein is CAISDKGTGELFF. CDR3 nucleotide sequence: TGTGCCATCAGTGATAAGGGTACCGGGGAGCTGTTTTTT.